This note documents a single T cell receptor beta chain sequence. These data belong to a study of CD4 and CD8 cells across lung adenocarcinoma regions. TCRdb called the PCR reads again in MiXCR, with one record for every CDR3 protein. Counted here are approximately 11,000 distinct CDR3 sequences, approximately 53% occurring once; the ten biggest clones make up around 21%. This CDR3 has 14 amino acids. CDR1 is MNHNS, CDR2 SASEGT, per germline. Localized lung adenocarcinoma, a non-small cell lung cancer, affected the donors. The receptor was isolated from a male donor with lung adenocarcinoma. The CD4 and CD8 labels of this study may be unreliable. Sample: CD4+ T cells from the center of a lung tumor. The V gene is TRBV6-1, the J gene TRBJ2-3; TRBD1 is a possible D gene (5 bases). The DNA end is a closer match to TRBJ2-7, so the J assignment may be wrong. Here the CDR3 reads CASSTGHTLYEQYF. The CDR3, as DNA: TGTGCCAGCAGTACCGGACATACCCTCTACGAGCAGTACTTC.